These 20 T cell receptor beta chains originate from one sample sequenced in a study of shared clonotypes between healthy human individuals (dated by TCRdb to 2019 to 2021). CD8 naive samples were obtained by positive selection for CCR7 among CD45RO-negative cells, yielding a CD45RA+CCR7+ population from which TemRA cells were excluded. Library construction relied on the immunoSEQ multiplex PCR assay. TCRdb's version of the immuneACCESS table is confined to in-frame rearrangements and falls short of the full clone set. An unresolved V gene accounts for under half of the shortfall where checked; the remainder is of unknown origin. The table for this sample lists around 650,000 clones; roughly 96% of them were counted only once. In total, the top ten clones hold about 0.11% of the sample. Input material: naive CD8+ T cells sorted from blood. The meaning of the sample's cell subset or site label: CD45RA+CCR7+. The receptors derive from a woman in her twenties or thirties in good health.

V and J are TRBV7-6 and TRBJ1-6; D is uncertain. CDR1 and CDR2 (germline): SGHVS, FNYEAQ. This CDR3 is built from 15 residues. V lost 2 bases and J 7 bases, leaving 12 bases between the germline ends. The CDR3 reads CASSLLGGPNSPLHF. In DNA, the CDR3 is TGTGCCAGCAGCTTATTGGGTGGACCCAATTCACCCCTCCACTTT.

The rearrangement joins TRBV4-1 to TRBJ2-7; no reliable D call. CDR1 MGHRA and CDR2 YSYEKL come from the germline V gene. CDR3 length equals 14 residues. Trimming took 1 base from V and 2 from J, leaving 9 bases between them. Here the CDR3 DNA reads TGCGCCAGCAGCCAAGCCCCGGAAACCTACGAGCAGTACTTC. Protein: CASSQAPETYEQYF.

This chain uses TRBV4-1 with TRBJ2-5; 9 bases line up with TRBD2. V trimming: 0 bases; J trimming: 5 bases; junction bases outside the gene matches: 7. The CDR3 is 16 residues long. CDR1 and CDR2 (germline): MGHRA, YSYEKL. The CDR3 region has the DNA TGCGCCAGCAGCCAAGATGAAGCGGGAGGATTTGAGACCCAGTACTTC. Translated: CASSQDEAGGFETQYF.

The J gene is TRBJ2-1, the V gene TRBV7-2; D gene ambiguous. The CDR3 totals 12 residues. Germline V gives CDR1 SGHTA, CDR2 FQGNSA. The V end was cut by 8 bases, the J end by 0 bases, with 5 bases between. In nucleotides, the CDR3 is TGTGCCAGCGAGAGCTCCTACAATGAGCAGTTCTTC. Translation gives CASESSYNEQFF. Drawing the rest from reference TRBV7-2 and TRBJ2-1, the complete variable domain is GAGVSQSPSNKVTEKGKDVELRCDPISGHTALYWYRQSLGQGLEFLIYFQGNSAPDKSGLPSDRFSAERTGGSVSTLTIQRTQQEDSAVYLCASESSYNEQFFGPGTRLTVL.

This chain uses TRBV4-1 with TRBJ2-5; TRBD1 might be the D (5 bases). The assigned J gene may be wrong: the sequence end matches TRBJ2-7 better. The CDR3 length is 14 residues. Germline assignment: CDR1 MGHRA and CDR2 YSYEKL. The DNA for the CDR3 is TGCGCCAGCAGCCAAGACAGGGAAATCTACGAGCAGTACTTC. Amino acids: CASSQDREIYEQYF.

This clone appeared once. The V and J genes are TRBV4-2 and TRBJ2-5; the D is unclear. This CDR3 region has 16 residues. The germline V gene encodes CDR1 LGHNA and CDR2 YNFKEQ. The V end lost 0 bases, the J end lost 5 bases, and 16 bases lay between the germline ends. In DNA form, the CDR3 reads TGTGCCAGCAGCCAAGATCCGGACCCCCGCCAGGAGACCCAGTACTTC. It translates to CASSQDPDPRQETQYF.

With regard to this clone: This same CDR3 is encoded by further DNA sequences in the sample. This chain connects TRBV27 to TRBJ2-7, with TRBD2 matching over 13 bases. The CDR3 contains 16 residues. Germline CDR1 is MNHEY and CDR2 is SMNVEV (reference sequence). Trimming at V came to 1 base and at J to 4 bases, leaving 4 bases not matched to a gene. CDR3 sequence reads: CASSLLLAGGPYEQYF. The CDR3 DNA is TGTGCCAGCAGTTTATTACTAGCGGGAGGGCCATACGAGCAGTACTTC.

This clone was detected only once. This chain joins TRBV30 and TRBJ2-3; 13 nucleotides align to TRBD2. The V gene end was trimmed by 3 bases and the J gene end by 2 bases; junction bases not matched to a gene: 5. CDR3 length: 16 residues. CDR1 GTSNPN and CDR2 SVGIG come from the germline V gene (reference sequence). The CDR3 DNA is TGTGCCTGGAGCCCGGGACTAGCGGGAATCACAGATACGCAGTATTTT. Protein: CAWSPGLAGITDTQYF.

V and J are TRBV27 and TRBJ2-3; 11 nucleotides agree with TRBD2. The ends lost 6 bases at V and 0 bases at J; junction bases unmatched: 8. Germline assignment: CDR1 MNHEY and CDR2 SMNVEV (reference sequence). The CDR3 runs 17 residues. DNA for the CDR3: TGTGCCAGCAGCCAGGATTGGACTAGCGGGAGCACAGATACGCAGTATTTT. As protein: CASSQDWTSGSTDTQYF.

The genes are TRBV5-1 and TRBJ2-3; the match to TRBD2 covers 9 bases. The CDR3 loop spans 18 amino acids. Germline assignment: CDR1 SGHRS and CDR2 YFSETQ. Losses at the gene ends were 4 bases for V and 3 bases for J; bases not matched to a gene: 15. CDR3 coding DNA: TGCGCCAGCAGCCCGGACTCTCAAACAAGCGGGAGGACAGATACGCAGTATTTT. Translation: CASSPDSQTSGRTDTQYF.

This chain connects TRBV6-5 to TRBJ1-1; maybe TRBD1 (5 bases). Germline CDR1 is MNHEY and CDR2 is SVGAGI. This CDR3 has 11 residues. Trimming removed 8 bases at V and 4 bases at J, with 8 bases between. The CDR3 loop is CASLRGTEAFF. The CDR3, as DNA: TGTGCCAGCCTAAGGGGCACTGAAGCTTTCTTT.

The V and J genes are TRBV2 and TRBJ2-7, with D possibly matching TRBD2 (6 bases). Trimming pared 5 bases from V and 1 base from J, leaving 15 bases between. The germline gives CDR1 SNHLY, CDR2 FYNNEI. The CDR3 has 15 amino acids. The CDR3 DNA follows: TGTGCCAGCAGTCCAATCGGGAGTAAGTCCTACGAGCAGTACTTC. This sequence encodes CASSPIGSKSYEQYF.

J is TRBJ2-7 and V is TRBV6-1; weak D call: TRBD2 (6 bases). The ends were cut back, 2 bases at V and 6 bases at J, with 17 bases in the middle. Germline lookup yields CDR1 MNHNS and CDR2 SASEGT. This CDR3 has 15 amino acids. The CDR3 here is CASSEKAGRPGEQYF. CDR3 in DNA: TGTGCCAGCAGTGAAAAGGCGGGAAGGCCCGGCGAGCAGTACTTC.

The CDR3 spells CATLGGLAPGELFF. Written as DNA, the CDR3 is TGTGCCACCCTGGGGGGACTAGCTCCCGGGGAGCTGTTTTTT. V and J are TRBV5-3 and TRBJ2-2, with 9 bases that match TRBD2. TRBV5-3 is assigned to the ORF class and has an uncertain function. V trimming: 9 bases; J trimming: 6 bases; junction bases outside the gene matches: 9. The CDR3 totals 14 residues.

This clone is a singleton in its sample. The CDR3 loop is CASKSDREGYGYTF. The CDR3 DNA reads TGCGCCAGCAAATCCGACAGGGAAGGCTATGGCTACACCTTC. The rearrangement uses TRBV4-1 and TRBJ1-2; 7 bases map to TRBD1. Germline trimming cut 7 bases from V and 4 bases from J; bases unmatched to any gene: 9. The V gene's germline CDR1 is MGHRA and CDR2 YSYEKL. The CDR3 sequence is 14 residues long.

The genes are TRBV6-1 and TRBJ1-2; the D is unclear. There are 12 residues in the CDR3. V lost 8 bases and J 6 bases, leaving 13 bases between the germline ends. Germline CDR1 and CDR2: MNHNS and SASEGT. The CDR3 coding sequence is TGTGCCAGCGCCCATTTAGGTGATGGCTACACCTTC. Amino acid sequence: CASAHLGDGYTF.

The V gene is TRBV29-1, the J gene TRBJ1-2; D is undetermined. The CDR3 has 12 amino acids. CDR1 SQVTM and CDR2 ANQGSEA come from the germline V gene. With 4 bases removed from V and 6 bases from J, the gap between germline ends came to 12 bases. CDR3 sequence: CSVVGDPDGYTF. CDR3 nucleotides: TGCAGCGTTGTCGGCGATCCTGATGGCTACACCTTC.

V gene TRBV10-1 combines with J gene TRBJ2-3; no reliable D call. The CDR3 length is 13 residues. Trimming left V 2 bases short and J 6 bases short, with 9 bases between. Germline CDR1 reads WNHNN; CDR2 reads SYGVQD (reference sequence). CDR3 protein: CASSETTPDTQYF. The CDR3 nucleotides read TGCGCCAGCAGTGAGACTACCCCGGATACGCAGTATTTT.

The gene calls are TRBV7-8 and TRBJ2-7, with 9 bases aligning to TRBD2. Per the germline V gene, CDR1 is SGHVS and CDR2 is FQNEAQ. The trim removed 7 bases at V and 3 bases at J, leaving 13 bases unmatched. CDR3 size: 16 residues. CDR3 amino acids: CASNGVAGVFDYEQYF. Written as DNA, the CDR3 is TGTGCCAGCAACGGAGTAGCGGGAGTGTTCGACTACGAGCAGTACTTC.

This chain connects TRBV7-6 to TRBJ2-1; 10 bases are a match to TRBD2. Looked up from germline, CDR1 is SGHVS and CDR2 is FNYEAQ. This CDR3 has 18 amino acids. The V segment lost 0 bases and the J segment 7 bases; nucleotides outside the gene matches: 12. Written as DNA, the CDR3 is TGTGCCAGCAGCTTAGCGCGTTCGAGCGGGAGGGGCGTAAATGAGCAGTTCTTC. Its translation: CASSLARSSGRGVNEQFF.